Below, 32 T cell receptor beta chains from the same sample are listed, as sequenced in a study of T cell repertoires in cytomegalovirus infection. TCRdb recomputed calls from the reads with MiXCR, one row per CDR3 protein. The sample has some 350,000 distinct CDR3 sequences, around 18% seen once; the top ten hold 7.5% to 9.5%. Sample: PBMCs. Receptors were obtained from a human donor in good health (CMV status not recorded). Some clones in this sample may be carry-over from other donors' samples.

The chain is built from TRBV20-1 and TRBJ2-7; 9 bases align to TRBD2. Germline CDR1 DFQATT, CDR2 SNEGSKA (reference sequence). V lost 0 bases to trimming and J lost 4 bases; unmatched junction nucleotides: 10. This CDR3 contains 16 residues. CDR3 DNA sequence: TGCAGTGCTAGAGATCTGGCGATTAGCGGGAGTTACGAGCAGTACTTC. Its protein product is CSARDLAISGSYEQYF.

This chain joins TRBV2 and TRBJ1-2; 7 bases agree with TRBD1. The junction had 4 bases not matched to a gene; V was cut back by 3 bases and J by 3 bases. The CDR3 contains 14 residues. Germline CDR1 is SNHLY and CDR2 is FYNNEI. CDR3: CASSDRTGHYGYTF. The CDR3 DNA follows: TGTGCCAGCAGTGATCGGACAGGTCACTATGGCTACACCTTC.

The gene calls are TRBV20-1 and TRBJ2-1; D is possibly TRBD1 or TRBD2 (5 bases each). V dropped 3 bases and J dropped 7 bases, with 10 bases sitting between them. The CDR3 has 12 residues. Germline V gene data show CDR1 as DFQATT and CDR2 as SNEGSKA (reference sequence). CDR3 nucleotide sequence: TGCAGTGCTAGGTGGGGCGGGAATGAGCAGTTCTTC. Protein: CSARWGGNEQFF.

The sample holds a few counts of this clonotype. The chain uses TRBV19 and TRBJ1-5, with TRBD1 matching 8 bases. Trimming cost V 3 bases and J 7 bases; bases outside gene matches: 5. The CDR3 has 14 amino acids. The germline V gene has CDR1 LNHDA and CDR2 SQIVND (reference sequence). CDR3 sequence (DNA): TGTGCCAGTAGTATTGGGACAGGACGACAGCCCCAGCATTTT. Translated: CASSIGTGRQPQHF.

V and J are TRBV19 and TRBJ2-7; tentative D call: TRBD1 (6 bases). Germline CDR1 is LNHDA and CDR2 is SQIVND (reference sequence). The CDR3 is 13 amino acids. V was trimmed by 10 bases and J by 3 bases, leaving 16 bases between them. CDR3 bases: TGTGCCACCCAGGGGTCTCCCCTCTACGAGCAGTACTTC. As protein: CATQGSPLYEQYF.

The sample holds many counts of this clonotype. The gene calls are TRBV7-2 and TRBJ2-7; TRBD2 agrees at 9 bases. This CDR3 region has 15 residues. CDR1 SGHTA and CDR2 FQGNSA come from the germline V gene. Trimming at V came to 3 bases and at J to 3 bases, leaving 6 bases not matched to a gene. CDR3 nucleotide sequence: TGTGCCAGCAGCTTTTCTAGCGGGGACCTCTACGAGCAGTACTTC. Amino acid sequence: CASSFSSGDLYEQYF.

This clonotype was observed a handful of times. The V call is TRBV27, the J call TRBJ1-4; D call uncertain. V was shortened by 2 bases and J by 0 bases, with 7 bases between the two germline ends. Germline V CDR1 and CDR2: MNHEY, SMNVEV (reference sequence). The CDR3 is 15 amino acids. CDR3 DNA sequence: TGTGCCAGCAGTTTAATACGAGCAACTAATGAAAAACTGTTTTTT. It codes for CASSLIRATNEKLFF.

This clonotype was counted between two and nine times. J is TRBJ2-7 and V is TRBV7-8, with D maybe TRBD1 (6 bases). Germline lookup yields CDR1 SGHVS and CDR2 FQNEAQ. The CDR3 is made up of 13 amino acids. Deletions cut 3 bases from V and 2 bases from J, with 8 bases between. The CDR3 spells CASSFEGAYEQYF. The CDR3, as DNA: TGTGCCAGCAGCTTTGAGGGGGCCTACGAGCAGTACTTC.

This clonotype was detected many times. The chain carries TRBV12-3 or TRBV12-4 and TRBJ1-1, with TRBD1 matching 10 bases. Trimming cost V 6 bases and J 6 bases; bases outside gene matches: 7. The CDR3 has 14 amino acids. The CDR3 nucleotides read TGTGCCAGCAGAACCGGGACAGGGGCACCTGAAGCTTTCTTT. As protein: CASRTGTGAPEAFF.

The chain is built from TRBV20-1 and TRBJ2-7; D gene ambiguous. Trimming left V 3 bases short and J 7 bases short, with 10 bases between. The CDR3 has 11 residues. Germline loops: CDR1 DFQATT, CDR2 SNEGSKA (reference sequence). As DNA, the CDR3 is TGCAGTGCTAGTAGTAGTACGGAGCAGTACTTC. Translating gives CSASSSTEQYF.

The genes are TRBV5-5 and TRBJ2-4; D gene ambiguous. This CDR3 spans 12 amino acids. Germline V CDR1 and CDR2: SGHKS, YYEKEE (reference sequence). The V end was cut by 0 bases, the J end by 7 bases, with 5 bases between. The CDR3 is CASSLGMNIQYF. The CDR3 DNA reads as TGTGCCAGCAGCTTGGGGATGAACATTCAGTACTTC.

At least ten counts were recorded for this clonotype. This sequence joins TRBV6-1 and TRBJ1-6; 8 bases agree with TRBD1. CDR1 and CDR2 from the germline V gene are MNHNS and SASEGT. Trimming at V came to 6 bases and at J to 7 bases, leaving 11 bases not matched to a gene. The CDR3 totals 16 residues. The CDR3 DNA sequence: TGTGCCAGCAGAGATTCCGACAGGGGCTTCAATTCACCCCTCCACTTT. It yields the protein CASRDSDRGFNSPLHF.

This clonotype was seen a handful of times. This chain links TRBV6-5 with TRBJ2-5; perhaps D is TRBD1 or TRBD2 (5 bases each). This CDR3 is built from 14 residues. Germline CDR1 reads MNHEY; CDR2 reads SVGAGI. The V and J ends lost 1 base and 0 bases respectively, with 6 bases between them. The CDR3 coding sequence is TGTGCCAGCAGTTACTTGGGGGACCAAGAGACCCAGTACTTC. Protein: CASSYLGDQETQYF.

This sequence joins TRBV30 and TRBJ1-1; D is unresolved. CDR1 and CDR2 from the germline V gene are GTSNPN and SVGIG (reference sequence). With 1 base removed from V and 7 bases from J, the gap between germline ends came to 7 bases. CDR3 length: 11 amino acids. The CDR3 DNA follows: TGTGCCTGGAGTGGCGGCGGTGAAGCTTTCTTT. As protein: CAWSGGGEAFF.

This clonotype was detected many times. The chain links TRBV12-3 or TRBV12-4 to TRBJ1-1; 8 bases line up with TRBD1. The CDR3 is made up of 15 amino acids. V shed 6 bases and J 0 bases; nucleotides not matched to a gene: 6. This CDR3 is CASRDGQGMNTEAFF. The CDR3 DNA is TGTGCCAGCAGGGATGGACAGGGCATGAACACTGAAGCTTTCTTT.

This clonotype was found many times. This sequence joins TRBV7-2 and TRBJ2-1; tentatively, D is TRBD1 (5 bases). There are 15 residues in the CDR3. Trimming left V 5 bases short and J 0 bases short, with 11 bases between. Germline CDR1 and CDR2: SGHTA and FQGNSA. Here the CDR3 DNA reads TGTGCCAGCAGCCTTCTTCAGGGCTCCTACAATGAGCAGTTCTTC. Translating gives CASSLLQGSYNEQFF.

This clonotype was found many times. The chain recombines TRBV7-2 with TRBJ2-3; perhaps TRBD2 as D (5 bases). The CDR3 runs to 12 residues. CDR1 and CDR2 from the germline V gene are SGHTA and FQGNSA. The V end was cut by 10 bases, the J end by 4 bases, with 12 bases between. CDR3 sequence reads: CATSSRPDTQYF. CDR3 in DNA: TGTGCCACCTCTAGCCGCCCAGATACGCAGTATTTT.

In this sample, this clonotype turned up a few times. The chain combines TRBV2 with TRBJ2-7; tentative D call: TRBD2 (6 bases). The germline CDR1 and CDR2 sequences are SNHLY and FYNNEI. This CDR3 contains 13 residues. V lost 3 bases and J 7 bases, leaving 13 bases between the germline ends. The CDR3 DNA reads as TGTGCCAGCAGTGAGGGAACTAGCAGAGAGCAGTACTTC. This gives the protein CASSEGTSREQYF.

This clonotype was detected a few times. The rearrangement joins TRBV2 to TRBJ2-5, with TRBD2 matching over 10 bases. Germline CDR1 is SNHLY and CDR2 is FYNNEI. The V segment lost 4 bases and the J segment 5 bases; nucleotides outside the gene matches: 7. The CDR3 consists of 15 residues. The CDR3 is CASSGAGGPGETQYF. The CDR3, as DNA: TGTGCCAGCAGTGGAGCGGGGGGGCCTGGGGAGACCCAGTACTTC.

V gene TRBV19 combines with J gene TRBJ2-7; TRBD1 is a possible D gene (5 bases). Germline CDR1 reads LNHDA; CDR2 reads SQIVND (reference sequence). Trimming left V 5 bases short and J 7 bases short, with 15 bases between. The CDR3 covers 13 residues. In DNA, the CDR3 is TGTGCCAGTAGTCCCTCCACAGGCTTGGAGCAGTACTTC. Amino acids: CASSPSTGLEQYF.

This clonotype was observed a few times. This sequence joins TRBV11-2 and TRBJ2-7; D is possibly TRBD2 (6 bases). The germline V and J ends were trimmed by 3 bases and 3 bases, with 36 bases remaining between them. The CDR3 sequence is 22 residues long. Per the germline V gene, CDR1 is SGHAT and CDR2 is FQNNGV. CDR3 sequence: CASSFLGRPSPNPAGSIYEQYF. The CDR3 DNA reads TGTGCCAGCAGCTTTTTAGGACGGCCCAGCCCCAACCCCGCGGGATCCATCTACGAGCAGTACTTC.

This clonotype has at least ten counts. This chain connects TRBV2 to TRBJ1-5, with 7 bases aligning to TRBD1. J lost 13 bases, V lost 7 bases, and 10 bases had no gene match. The length of the CDR3 is 12 residues. Germline V gene data show CDR1 as SNHLY and CDR2 as FYNNEI. As DNA, the CDR3 is TGTGCCAGCAACAGGGACAGCCCAATACAGCATTTT. Its protein is CASNRDSPIQHF.

This clonotype was seen only a few times. One end of the junction varies from germline; a read error may be responsible. This rearrangement joins TRBV20-1 to TRBJ2-5, with 7 bases fitting TRBD1. The germline gives CDR1 DFQATT, CDR2 SNEGSKA (reference sequence). The CDR3 is 15 amino acids. Written as DNA, the CDR3 is TGCAGTGCGGAAAGCCCGGGACAGCTAAGAGAGGCCCAGTACTTC. Translation: CSAESPGQLREAQYF.

The chain couples TRBV28 to TRBJ2-2, with D maybe TRBD2 (5 bases). Trimming pared 2 bases from V and 1 base from J, leaving 11 bases between. Germline lookup yields CDR1 MDHEN and CDR2 SYDVKM. The CDR3 runs to 16 residues. This CDR3 reads CASSLRGSGNTGELFF. The DNA of the CDR3 is TGTGCCAGCAGTTTACGAGGGTCGGGGAACACCGGGGAGCTGTTTTTT.

This clonotype has at least ten counts. V and J are TRBV15 and TRBJ2-5; D unresolved. CDR1 and CDR2 from the germline V gene are LNHNV and YYDKDF (reference sequence). Trimming shortened V by 0 bases and J by 5 bases, and 10 bases separated the two germline ends. The CDR3 sequence is 14 residues long. The CDR3 spells CATSRDPAPETQYF. CDR3 DNA: TGTGCCACCAGCAGAGATCCGGCCCCGGAGACCCAGTACTTC.

The chain has TRBV28 and TRBJ2-7, with D possibly being TRBD2 (6 bases). Trimming pared 5 bases from V and 3 bases from J, leaving 17 bases between. CDR1 is MDHEN and CDR2 is SYDVKM in the germline V gene. This CDR3 has 15 amino acids. CDR3 loop: CASSTRWRGGYEQYF. The CDR3 nucleotides read TGTGCCAGCAGTACCCGCTGGAGGGGAGGCTACGAGCAGTACTTC.

The V gene is TRBV6-1, the J gene TRBJ2-3; possible D gene TRBD1, 7 bases. Trimming removed 5 bases from V and 2 bases from J, with 14 bases in between. CDR3 length: 15 amino acids. Germline CDR1 and CDR2: MNHNS and SASEGT. This chain's CDR3 is CASSYRGLNTDTQYF. In DNA, the CDR3 is TGTGCCAGCAGTTACAGGGGACTGAACACAGATACGCAGTATTTT.

The gene calls are TRBV6-5 and TRBJ2-7; D is undetermined. V was pared by 2 bases and J by 4 bases, with 9 bases between. The CDR3 length is 13 residues. Germline V gives CDR1 MNHEY, CDR2 SVGAGI. The CDR3 coding sequence is TGTGCCAGCAGTTACCCTCAAGCATACGAGCAGTACTTC. Amino acids: CASSYPQAYEQYF.

This clonotype occurred a few times. This chain links TRBV6-2 or TRBV6-3 with TRBJ2-4; D may correspond to TRBD1 or TRBD2 (5 bases each). The CDR3 contains 18 residues. V gave up 0 bases and J gave up 9 bases, with 24 bases separating them. The germline gives CDR1 MNHEY, CDR2 SVGEGT. The CDR3 is CASSYSTTSGRQERIQYF. CDR3 DNA sequence: TGTGCCAGCAGTTACTCGACCACCTCGGGACGGCAGGAACGCATTCAGTACTTC.

The chain uses TRBV7-9 and TRBJ2-7; D is undetermined. The CDR3 has 14 amino acids. CDR1 is SEHNR, CDR2 FQNEAQ, per germline (reference sequence). Trimming cost V 5 bases and J 0 bases, with 11 bases left between them. CDR3 region: CASSPLDISYEQYF. The CDR3 DNA follows: TGTGCCAGCAGCCCGCTCGATATCTCCTACGAGCAGTACTTC.

This clonotype was found many times. The chain couples TRBV7-9 to TRBJ2-1; 15 nucleotides align to TRBD2. The CDR3 consists of 18 residues. Losses at the gene ends were 5 bases for V and 5 bases for J; bases not matched to a gene: 10. From germline, CDR1 is SEHNR and CDR2 FQNEAQ (reference sequence). CDR3 sequence reads: CASSPRTSGGADHNEQFF. In nucleotides, the CDR3 is TGTGCCAGCAGCCCGAGGACTAGCGGGGGGGCGGACCACAATGAGCAGTTCTTC.

This clonotype was detected ten times or more. DNA for the CDR3: TGTGCCAGCAGCTTATTTATCTTTGAGACCCAGTACTTC. Its translation: CASSLFIFETQYF. This chain joins TRBV7-2 and TRBJ2-5; D is unclear. From germline, CDR1 is SGHTA and CDR2 FQGNSA. V was clipped by 2 bases and J by 5 bases, with 9 bases between them. This CDR3 is 13 amino acids long.